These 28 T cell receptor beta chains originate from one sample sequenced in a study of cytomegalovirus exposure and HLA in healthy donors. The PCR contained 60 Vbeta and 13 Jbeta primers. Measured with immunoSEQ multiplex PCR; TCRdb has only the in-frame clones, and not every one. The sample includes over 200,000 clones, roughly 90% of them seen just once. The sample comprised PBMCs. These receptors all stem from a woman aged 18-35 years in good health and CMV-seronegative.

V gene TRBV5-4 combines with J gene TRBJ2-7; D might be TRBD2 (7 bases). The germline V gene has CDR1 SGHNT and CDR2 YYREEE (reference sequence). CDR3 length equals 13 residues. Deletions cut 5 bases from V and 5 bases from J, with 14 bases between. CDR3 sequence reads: CASRLAGANEQYF. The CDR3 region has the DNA TGTGCCAGCAGACTGGCGGGGGCAAACGAGCAGTACTTC.

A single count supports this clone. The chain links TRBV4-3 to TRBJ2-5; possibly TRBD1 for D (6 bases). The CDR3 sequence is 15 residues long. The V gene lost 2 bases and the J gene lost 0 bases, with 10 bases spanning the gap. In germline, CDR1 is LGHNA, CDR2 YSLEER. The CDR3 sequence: CASSQNRVYQETQYF. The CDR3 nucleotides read TGCGCCAGCAGCCAAAACAGGGTCTACCAAGAGACCCAGTACTTC.

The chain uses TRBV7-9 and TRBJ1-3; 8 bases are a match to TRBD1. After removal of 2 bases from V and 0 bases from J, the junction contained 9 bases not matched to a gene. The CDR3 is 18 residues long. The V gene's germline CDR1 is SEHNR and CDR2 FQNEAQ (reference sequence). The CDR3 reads CASSLLFPRGPSGNTIYF. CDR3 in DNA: TGTGCCAGCAGCTTATTGTTTCCCAGGGGGCCCTCTGGAAACACCATATATTTT.

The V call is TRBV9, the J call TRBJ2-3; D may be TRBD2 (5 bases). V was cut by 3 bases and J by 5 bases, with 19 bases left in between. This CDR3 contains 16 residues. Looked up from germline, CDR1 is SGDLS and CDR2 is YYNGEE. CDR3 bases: TGTGCCAGCAGCGGCGCCCGGACTTCCGGCGGAGATACGCAGTATTTT. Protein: CASSGARTSGGDTQYF.

The CDR3 DNA reads as TGTGCCAGTAGTATTAGTACTAGCGGGGGGCATACGCAGTATTTT. Its protein is CASSISTSGGHTQYF. The genes are TRBV19 and TRBJ2-3; 12 bases are a match to TRBD2. V shed 3 bases and J 7 bases; nucleotides not matched to a gene: 5. The CDR3 has 15 residues. The V gene's germline CDR1 is LNHDA and CDR2 SQIVND (reference sequence).

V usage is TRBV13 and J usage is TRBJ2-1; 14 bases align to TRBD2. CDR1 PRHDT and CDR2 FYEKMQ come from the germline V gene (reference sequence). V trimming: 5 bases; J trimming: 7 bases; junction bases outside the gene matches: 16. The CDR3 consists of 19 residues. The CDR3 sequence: CASSPKRLAGGPWVNEQFF. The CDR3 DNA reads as TGTGCCAGCAGCCCCAAGCGACTAGCGGGAGGGCCTTGGGTGAATGAGCAGTTCTTC. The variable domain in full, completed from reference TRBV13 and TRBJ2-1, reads AAGVIQSPRHLIKEKRETATLKCYPIPRHDTVYWYQQGPGQDPQFLISFYEKMQSDKGSIPDRFSAQQFSDYHSELNMSSLELGDSALYFCASSPKRLAGGPWVNEQFFGPGTRLTVL.

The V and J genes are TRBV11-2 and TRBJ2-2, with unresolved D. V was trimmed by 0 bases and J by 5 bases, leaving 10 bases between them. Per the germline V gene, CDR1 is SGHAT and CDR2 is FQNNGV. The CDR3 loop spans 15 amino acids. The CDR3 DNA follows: TGTGCCAGCAGCTTAGATTTTCTAGGTACCGGGGAGCTGTTTTTT. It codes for CASSLDFLGTGELFF.

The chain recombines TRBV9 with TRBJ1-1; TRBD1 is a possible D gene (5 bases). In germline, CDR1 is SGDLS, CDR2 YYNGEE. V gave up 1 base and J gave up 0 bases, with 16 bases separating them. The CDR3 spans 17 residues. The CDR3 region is CASSVQGGRAMNTEAFF. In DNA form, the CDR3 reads TGTGCCAGCAGCGTACAGGGAGGGAGGGCTATGAACACTGAAGCTTTCTTT.

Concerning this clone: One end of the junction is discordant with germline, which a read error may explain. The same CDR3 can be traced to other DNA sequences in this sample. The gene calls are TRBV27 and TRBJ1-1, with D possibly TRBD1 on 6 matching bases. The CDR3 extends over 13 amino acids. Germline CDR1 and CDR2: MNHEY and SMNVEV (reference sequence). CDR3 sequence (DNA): TGTGCCAGCAGTTTATCCAGGGGTACTGAAGCCTTCTTT. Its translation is CASSLSRGTEAFF.

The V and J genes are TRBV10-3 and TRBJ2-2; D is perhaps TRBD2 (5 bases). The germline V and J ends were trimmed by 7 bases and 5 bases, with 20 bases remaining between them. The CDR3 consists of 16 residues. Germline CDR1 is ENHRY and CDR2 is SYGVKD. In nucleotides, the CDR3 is TGTGCCATCATGACTCGAGGGCCGCTTTTGACCGGGGAGCTGTTTTTT. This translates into CAIMTRGPLLTGELFF.

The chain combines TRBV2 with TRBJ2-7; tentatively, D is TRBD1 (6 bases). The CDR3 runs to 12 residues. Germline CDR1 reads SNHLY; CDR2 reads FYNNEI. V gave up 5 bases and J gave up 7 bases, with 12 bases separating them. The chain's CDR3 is CASSYRVGEQYF. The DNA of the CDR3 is TGTGCCAGCAGTTACAGGGTAGGGGAGCAGTACTTC. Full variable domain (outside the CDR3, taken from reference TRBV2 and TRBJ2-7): EPEVTQTPSHQVTQMGQEVILRCVPISNHLYFYWYRQILGQKVEFLVSFYNNEISEKSEIFDDQFSVERPDGSNFTLKIRSTKLEDSAMYFCASSYRVGEQYFGPGTRLTVT.

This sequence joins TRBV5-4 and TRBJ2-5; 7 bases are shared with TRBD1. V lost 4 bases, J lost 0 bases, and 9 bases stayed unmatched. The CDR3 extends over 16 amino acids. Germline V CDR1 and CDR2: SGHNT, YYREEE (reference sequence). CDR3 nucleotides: TGTGCCAGCAGCCCGCCGCCGACAGGGTACCAAGAGACCCAGTACTTC. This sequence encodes CASSPPPTGYQETQYF.

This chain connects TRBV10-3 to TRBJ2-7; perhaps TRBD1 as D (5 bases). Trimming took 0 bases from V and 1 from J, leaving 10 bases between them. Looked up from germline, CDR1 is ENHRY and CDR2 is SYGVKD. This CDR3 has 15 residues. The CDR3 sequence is CAISESTVPSYEQYF. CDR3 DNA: TGTGCCATCAGTGAGTCGACAGTCCCATCCTACGAGCAGTACTTC.

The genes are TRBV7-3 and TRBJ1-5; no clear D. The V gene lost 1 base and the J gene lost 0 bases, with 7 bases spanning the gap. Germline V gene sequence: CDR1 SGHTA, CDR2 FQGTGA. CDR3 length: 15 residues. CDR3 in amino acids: CASSLRRNSNQPQHF. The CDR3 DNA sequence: TGTGCCAGCAGCTTAAGGCGGAATAGCAATCAGCCCCAGCATTTT.

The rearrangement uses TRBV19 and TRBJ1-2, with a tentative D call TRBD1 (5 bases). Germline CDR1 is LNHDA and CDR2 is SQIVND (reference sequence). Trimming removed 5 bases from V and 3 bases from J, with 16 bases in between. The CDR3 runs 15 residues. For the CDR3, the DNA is TGTGCCAGTAGTCTCCGTTGGAGGGGCGACTATGGCTACACCTTC. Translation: CASSLRWRGDYGYTF.

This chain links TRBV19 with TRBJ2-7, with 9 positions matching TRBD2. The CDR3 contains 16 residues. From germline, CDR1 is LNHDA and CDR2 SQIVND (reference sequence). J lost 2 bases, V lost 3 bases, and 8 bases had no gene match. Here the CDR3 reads CASSIGASSGAYEQYF. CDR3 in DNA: TGTGCCAGTAGTATTGGAGCCTCTAGCGGGGCCTACGAGCAGTACTTC.

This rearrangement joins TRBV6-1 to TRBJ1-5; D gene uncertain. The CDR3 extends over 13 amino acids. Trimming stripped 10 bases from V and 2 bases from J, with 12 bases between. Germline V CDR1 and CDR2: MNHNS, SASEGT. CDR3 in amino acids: CATHPSGNQPQHF. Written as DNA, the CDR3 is TGTGCCACCCATCCCTCGGGCAATCAGCCCCAGCATTTT.

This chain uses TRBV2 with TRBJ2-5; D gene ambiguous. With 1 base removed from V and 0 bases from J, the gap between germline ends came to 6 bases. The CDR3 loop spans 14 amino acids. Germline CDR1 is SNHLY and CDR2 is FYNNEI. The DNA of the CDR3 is TGTGCCAGCAGTGAAGGGCGGTACCAAGAGACCCAGTACTTC. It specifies CASSEGRYQETQYF.

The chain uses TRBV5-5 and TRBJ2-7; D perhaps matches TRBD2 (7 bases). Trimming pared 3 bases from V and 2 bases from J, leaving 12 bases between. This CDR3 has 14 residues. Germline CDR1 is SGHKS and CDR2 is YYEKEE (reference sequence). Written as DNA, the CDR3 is TGTGCCAGCAGCTGGGGGGGGCTTACCTACGAGCAGTACTTC. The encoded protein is CASSWGGLTYEQYF.

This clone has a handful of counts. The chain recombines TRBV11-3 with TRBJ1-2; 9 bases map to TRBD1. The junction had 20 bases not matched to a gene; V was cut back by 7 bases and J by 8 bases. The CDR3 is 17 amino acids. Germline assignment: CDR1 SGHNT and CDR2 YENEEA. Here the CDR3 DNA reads TGTGCCAGCATTGGTGCGGGTTTTAAACAGGGGGCAAGAGGCTACACCTTC. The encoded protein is CASIGAGFKQGARGYTF.

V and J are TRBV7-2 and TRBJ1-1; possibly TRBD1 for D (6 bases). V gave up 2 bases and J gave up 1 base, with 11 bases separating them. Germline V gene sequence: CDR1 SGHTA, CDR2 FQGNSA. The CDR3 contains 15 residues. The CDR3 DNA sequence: TGTGCCAGCAGCTTACAACAGGGCGCGAACACTGAAGCTTTCTTT. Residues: CASSLQQGANTEAFF.

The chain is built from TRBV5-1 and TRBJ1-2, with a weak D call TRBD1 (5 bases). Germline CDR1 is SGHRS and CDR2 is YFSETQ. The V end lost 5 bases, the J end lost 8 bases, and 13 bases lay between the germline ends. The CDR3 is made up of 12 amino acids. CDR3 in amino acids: CASSSQGSGYTF. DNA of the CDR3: TGCGCCAGCAGTTCCCAGGGAAGCGGCTACACCTTC.

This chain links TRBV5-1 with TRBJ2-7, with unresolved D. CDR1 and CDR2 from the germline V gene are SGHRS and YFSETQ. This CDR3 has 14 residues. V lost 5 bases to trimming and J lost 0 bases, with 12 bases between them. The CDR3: CASRTGGNSYEQYF. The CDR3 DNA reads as TGCGCCAGCAGGACTGGTGGAAACTCCTACGAGCAGTACTTC.

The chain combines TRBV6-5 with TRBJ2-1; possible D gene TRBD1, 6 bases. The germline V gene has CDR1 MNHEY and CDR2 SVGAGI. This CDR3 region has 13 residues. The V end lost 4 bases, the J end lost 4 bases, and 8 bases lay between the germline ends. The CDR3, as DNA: TGTGCCAGCAGTTCCCAGGGGTACAATGAGCAGTTCTTC. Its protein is CASSSQGYNEQFF.

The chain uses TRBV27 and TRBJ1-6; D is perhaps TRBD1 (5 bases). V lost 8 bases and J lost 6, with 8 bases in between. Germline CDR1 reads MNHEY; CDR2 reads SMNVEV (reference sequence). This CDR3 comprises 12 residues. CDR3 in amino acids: CASSRVNSPLHF. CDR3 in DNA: TGTGCCAGCTCCAGGGTTAATTCACCCCTCCACTTT.

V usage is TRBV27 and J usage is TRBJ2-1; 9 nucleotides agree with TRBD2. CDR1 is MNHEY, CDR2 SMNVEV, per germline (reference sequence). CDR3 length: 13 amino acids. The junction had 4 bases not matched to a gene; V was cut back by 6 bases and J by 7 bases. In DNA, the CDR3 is TGTGCCAGCAGACCTAGCGGGAATAATGAGCAGTTCTTC. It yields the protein CASRPSGNNEQFF.

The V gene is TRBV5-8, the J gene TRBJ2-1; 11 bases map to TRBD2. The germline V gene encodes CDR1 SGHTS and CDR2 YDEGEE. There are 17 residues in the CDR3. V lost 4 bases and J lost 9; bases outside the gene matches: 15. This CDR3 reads CASSRARLAGLSGEQFF. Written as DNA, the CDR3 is TGTGCCAGCAGCCGCGCGCGACTAGCGGGGCTTTCGGGTGAGCAGTTCTTC.

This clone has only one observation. The CDR3 region has the DNA TGTGCCAGCAGCCGGGGACTAGCAGTACAAGCCTTAGGGAGGTCCTACAATGAGCAGTTCTTC. Its protein is CASSRGLAVQALGRSYNEQFF. The rearrangement uses TRBV13 and TRBJ2-1; 9 nucleotides line up with TRBD2. Germline V gene sequence: CDR1 PRHDT, CDR2 FYEKMQ (reference sequence). The trim removed 5 bases at V and 1 base at J, leaving 21 bases unmatched. This CDR3 has 21 amino acids.